This passage covers 19 T cell receptor beta chains from one sample sequenced in a study of T-cell reconstitution after alpha-beta-depleted transplantation in children. Preparing the TCRbeta library involved the use of unique molecular identifiers. TCRdb recomputed calls from the PCR reads with MiXCR, one row per CDR3 protein. The sample lists fewer than 750,000 distinct CDR3 sequences, over 25% occurring once. The sample in question was PBMCs, obtained before TCRalphabeta/CD19-depleted stem cell transplant. These receptors were taken from a boy under two years old with Wiskott-Aldrich syndrome, due to receive a stem cell transplant.

This clonotype has more than one count but fewer than ten. The gene calls are TRBV5-1 and TRBJ1-1, with TRBD1 as a possible D gene (5 bases). The germline V and J ends were trimmed by 1 base and 0 bases, with 13 bases remaining between them. The CDR3 runs 16 residues. Germline V gives CDR1 SGHRS, CDR2 YFSETQ. CDR3 nucleotides: TGCGCCAGCAGCTTGCGGGGGATGGTTCTGAACACTGAAGCTTTCTTT. This codes for CASSLRGMVLNTEAFF.

V and J are TRBV20-1 and TRBJ1-5; the D is unclear. Germline lookup yields CDR1 DFQATT and CDR2 SNEGSKA (reference sequence). Trimming cost V 3 bases and J 0 bases, with 21 bases left between them. The CDR3 is 18 residues long. DNA of the CDR3: TGCAGTGCTAGGCGGGCCCCGGGCGCTTTACTTAGCAATCAGCCCCAGCATTTT. Translated, it gives CSARRAPGALLSNQPQHF.

Points on this clonotype: The junction departs from the called germline gene at one end, perhaps through a read error. V is TRBV10-3 and J is TRBJ2-3; 8 bases are a match to TRBD2. This CDR3 has 14 residues. Germline CDR1 reads ENHRY; CDR2 reads SYGVKD. As DNA, the CDR3 is TGTGCCATCAGTGGACGGCGGGAGGCAGATACGCTGTATTTT. Translated, it gives CAISGRREADTLYF.

This clonotype has only a few counts. The chain is built from TRBV2 and TRBJ2-5; D gene ambiguous. CDR3 length equals 12 residues. V lost 7 bases and J 14 bases, leaving 20 bases between the germline ends. Germline-derived CDR1 and CDR2 are SNHLY and FYNNEI. As DNA, the CDR3 is TGTGCCAGCAAGGAACGAGTCAACATTTTATACTTC. Amino acid sequence: CASKERVNILYF.

This clonotype turned up a few times. The chain combines TRBV7-9 with TRBJ2-3; the D gene is possibly TRBD1 (5 bases). The V end was cut by 1 base, the J end by 4 bases, with 12 bases between. CDR3 length: 15 residues. Germline lookup yields CDR1 SEHNR and CDR2 FQNEAQ (reference sequence). The CDR3 nucleotides are TGTGCCAGCAGCTTAGTGGCCAGGGTGCCAGATACGCAGTATTTT. As protein: CASSLVARVPDTQYF.

The chain links TRBV18 to TRBJ2-3, with 9 bases fitting TRBD2. J was trimmed by 2 bases and V by 0 bases; bases with no gene match: 6. The CDR3 has 17 amino acids. The germline gives CDR1 KGHSH, CDR2 LQKENI. CDR3 sequence reads: CASSPPLSGSATDTQYF. DNA of the CDR3: TGTGCCAGCTCACCACCACTTAGCGGGAGCGCCACAGATACGCAGTATTTT.

This chain uses TRBV6-5 with TRBJ1-2; D gene unclear. The CDR3 totals 11 residues. Trimming took 6 bases from V and 7 from J, leaving 9 bases between them. The germline CDR1 and CDR2 sequences are MNHEY and SVGAGI. The CDR3 is CASRDFSGYTF. The CDR3 DNA sequence: TGTGCCAGCAGGGACTTTAGTGGCTACACCTTC.

In its sample, this clonotype was seen a few times. The CDR3, as DNA: TGTGCCAGCAGCTTATCAGGCGGACACAATGAGCAGTTCTTC. This encodes CASSLSGGHNEQFF. The rearrangement uses TRBV7-3 and TRBJ2-1; D call uncertain. Germline loops: CDR1 SGHTA, CDR2 FQGTGA. V dropped 2 bases and J dropped 5 bases, with 10 bases sitting between them. This CDR3 is built from 14 residues.

The chain employs TRBV4-2 and TRBJ1-2, with D maybe TRBD1 (5 bases). The V end was cut by 0 bases, the J end by 5 bases, with 7 bases between. The CDR3 contains 13 residues. Germline-derived CDR1 and CDR2 are LGHNA and YNFKEQ. CDR3 nucleotide sequence: TGTGCCAGCAGCCAAGACAGGGAGTATGGCTACACCTTC. Translating gives CASSQDREYGYTF.

The CDR3 DNA sequence: TGCGCCAGCAGCCGATACGGGGGGCCCTCCTACAATGAGCAGTTCTTC. Translation: CASSRYGGPSYNEQFF. The chain carries TRBV5-1 and TRBJ2-1; D perhaps matches TRBD2 (7 bases). CDR1 and CDR2 from the germline V gene are SGHRS and YFSETQ. The CDR3 runs 16 residues. V lost 4 bases and J lost 0, with 14 bases in between.

This chain uses TRBV6-1 with TRBJ2-1; D is undetermined. The CDR3 has 14 residues. Trimming took off 5 bases at V and 5 bases at J, with 13 bases between the two ends. Germline V CDR1 and CDR2: MNHNS, SASEGT. CDR3 bases: TGTGCCAGCAGTAGACTGGAACTGCACAATGAGCAGTTCTTC. It translates to CASSRLELHNEQFF.

The table lists this clonotype with a few counts. The chain joins TRBV9 to TRBJ2-5; the match to TRBD1 covers 7 bases. V trimming: 6 bases; J trimming: 3 bases; junction bases outside the gene matches: 11. This CDR3 contains 15 residues. The germline V gene encodes CDR1 SGDLS and CDR2 YYNGEE. Written as DNA, the CDR3 is TGTGCCAGCACCCCGGGGACAGCTTACGAAGAGACCCAGTACTTC. The encoded protein is CASTPGTAYEETQYF.

DNA for the CDR3: TGTGCCAGCAGCCAAGATCTAGGGCTAGCGGGGGAGCAGTTCTTC. Its protein is CASSQDLGLAGEQFF. V and J are TRBV4-2 and TRBJ2-1; the match to TRBD2 covers 9 bases. V gave up 0 bases and J gave up 10 bases; unmatched junction bases: 7. This CDR3 region has 15 residues. Germline CDR1 is LGHNA and CDR2 is YNFKEQ.

This clonotype turned up a few times. The V gene is TRBV25-1, the J gene TRBJ1-2, with D perhaps TRBD1 (5 bases). The V end lost 2 bases, the J end lost 4 bases, and 11 bases lay between the germline ends. This CDR3 is built from 14 residues. Germline loops: CDR1 MGHDK, CDR2 SYGVNS. DNA of the CDR3: TGTGCCAGCAGTGAAGCGGACAACCTCTATGGCTACACCTTC. It encodes CASSEADNLYGYTF.

This clonotype has just a few counts. The chain carries TRBV6-6 and TRBJ1-1, with 8 bases lining up with TRBD1. The germline gives CDR1 MNHNY, CDR2 SVGAGI (reference sequence). CDR3 length: 12 residues. V lost 8 bases to trimming and J lost 5 bases; unmatched junction nucleotides: 4. CDR3 amino acids: CASQGAGTEAFF. The CDR3 nucleotides read TGTGCCAGCCAGGGGGCTGGAACTGAAGCTTTCTTT.

This clonotype was detected a few times. This chain connects TRBV6-1 to TRBJ2-3; the D gene is possibly TRBD2 (6 bases). Germline lookup yields CDR1 MNHNS and CDR2 SASEGT. V was pared by 9 bases and J by 4 bases, with 17 bases between. The CDR3 is made up of 14 amino acids. The CDR3 nucleotides are TGTGCCAGTTCCTTAGGAGGGGCCGCAGATACGCAGTATTTT. Its translation is CASSLGGAADTQYF.

The CDR3 loop is CASSVTANEKLFF. DNA for the CDR3: TGTGCCAGCAGCGTAACGGCTAATGAAAAACTGTTTTTT. This rearrangement joins TRBV5-4 to TRBJ1-4; D unresolved. The CDR3 sequence is 13 residues long. Germline CDR1 SGHNT, CDR2 YYREEE (reference sequence). V was shortened by 4 bases and J by 3 bases, with 7 bases between the two germline ends.

There are a few counts of this clonotype. The chain links TRBV27 to TRBJ2-1; 8 bases fit TRBD1. This CDR3 contains 15 residues. Germline-derived CDR1 and CDR2 are MNHEY and SMNVEV (reference sequence). The ends lost 4 bases at V and 8 bases at J; junction bases unmatched: 10. The CDR3 is CASSSRTGQGDEQFF. Written as DNA, the CDR3 is TGTGCCAGCAGTTCACGGACAGGGCAGGGGGATGAGCAGTTCTTC.

The chain has TRBV5-5 and TRBJ1-6, with D perhaps TRBD1 (5 bases). V dropped 5 bases and J dropped 10 bases, with 22 bases sitting between them. CDR3 size: 16 residues. CDR1 and CDR2 from the germline V gene are SGHKS and YYEKEE (reference sequence). CDR3 region: CASSLLTGTANSPLHF. CDR3 in DNA: TGTGCCAGCAGTTTGTTGACCGGGACGGCGAACTCACCCCTCCACTTT.